The 25 T cell receptor beta chains in this list originate from one sample, sequenced in a study of a mutant IDH1 vaccine in newly diagnosed glioma. The assay was immunoSEQ multiplex PCR, and TCRdb's table has in-frame clones only and misses some. The top ten hold 9% to 15% of the sample, which has approximately 44,000 clones, 70% to 80% seen once. Time point indicated: week 35, safety follow-up. One vaccine dose held 300 ug of mutant IDH1 20-mer peptide and came with topical imiquimod. These TCRs are of unknown antigen specificity. The source was PBMCs, collected from a glioma patient whose treatment included an IDH1 peptide vaccine. The receptors stem from a middle-aged man with glioma.

V usage is TRBV6-1 and J usage is TRBJ2-5; 7 bases map to TRBD2. Per the germline V gene, CDR1 is MNHNS and CDR2 is SASEGT. The CDR3 sequence is 13 residues long. The V gene end was trimmed by 5 bases and the J gene end by 4 bases; junction bases not matched to a gene: 4. CDR3 coding DNA: TGTGCCAGCAGTCAGGGAGGGCGAGAGACCCAGTACTTC. Amino acid sequence: CASSQGGRETQYF.

This clone was observed many times. The chain employs TRBV28 and TRBJ2-7; D not resolved. With 3 bases removed from V and 7 bases from J, the gap between germline ends came to 7 bases. The CDR3 contains 11 residues. Germline CDR1 and CDR2: MDHEN and SYDVKM. CDR3 protein: CASSLSREQYF. In DNA, the CDR3 is TGTGCCAGCAGTTTGTCTCGGGAGCAGTACTTC.

This chain connects TRBV7-2 to TRBJ2-3; a possible D gene is TRBD1 (5 bases). This CDR3 contains 15 residues. Germline V CDR1 and CDR2: SGHTA, FQGNSA. The V end lost 5 bases, the J end lost 4 bases, and 16 bases lay between the germline ends. The CDR3 spells CASSPWGSGADTQYF. CDR3 bases: TGTGCCAGCAGCCCCTGGGGCTCCGGCGCAGATACGCAGTATTTT.

This chain links TRBV28 with TRBJ2-2, with D possibly TRBD2 on 6 matching bases. The CDR3 is made up of 14 amino acids. Germline assignment: CDR1 MDHEN and CDR2 SYDVKM. V was cut by 5 bases and J by 4 bases, with 11 bases left in between. CDR3 DNA: TGTGCCAGCAGTCCCGGACTAACCACCGGGGAGCTGTTTTTT. Protein product: CASSPGLTTGELFF.

In the case of this clone: Other DNA sequences within the sample encode an identical CDR3. The V and J genes are TRBV9 and TRBJ1-1, with 8 nucleotides matching TRBD1. This CDR3 contains 16 residues. Germline lookup yields CDR1 SGDLS and CDR2 YYNGEE. The J segment lost 4 bases and the V segment lost 0 bases, leaving 8 bases of the junction unmatched. The CDR3 sequence: CASSVVRGRRGTEAFF. As DNA, the CDR3 is TGTGCCAGCAGCGTAGTCAGGGGGCGCCGAGGCACTGAAGCTTTCTTT.

The V gene is TRBV12-1, the J gene TRBJ2-7. TRBV12-1 represents a pseudogene. The CDR3 contains 15 residues. The DNA of the CDR3 is TGTGCCAGCAGCTTTGAGACCCCCTTAGGCTACGAGCAGTACTTC. This sequence encodes CASSFETPLGYEQYF.

CDR3 nucleotide sequence: TGCGCCAGCAGCTTGGGTGAGGCCCCAGATACGCAGTATTTT. Translated, it gives CASSLGEAPDTQYF. The chain is built from TRBV5-1 and TRBJ2-3; D remains unclear. The CDR3 consists of 14 residues. V lost 0 bases and J 4 bases, leaving 9 bases between the germline ends. The germline V gene has CDR1 SGHRS and CDR2 YFSETQ.

The chain joins TRBV15 to TRBJ2-1; D gene unclear. V was shortened by 0 bases and J by 9 bases, with 12 bases between the two germline ends. Germline values: CDR1 LNHNV, CDR2 YYDKDF (reference sequence). The CDR3 has 14 residues. The CDR3 DNA reads TGTGCCACCAGCAGAGATCGAGGTAGCACTGAGCAGTTCTTC. Translated, it gives CATSRDRGSTEQFF.

This chain links TRBV12-1 with TRBJ2-5; no check of the table's D call, TRBD2, against the DNA was made. TRBV12-1 is a known pseudogene. The CDR3 consists of 14 residues. The CDR3 here is CASSFGLVAETQYF. The CDR3 DNA reads TGTGCCAGCAGCTTTGGACTAGTGGCAGAGACCCAGTACTTC.

The chain has TRBV29-1 and TRBJ2-5; D ambiguous. The germline CDR1 and CDR2 sequences are SQVTM and ANQGSEA. The CDR3 is 13 amino acids. The V and J ends lost 8 bases and 2 bases respectively, with 15 bases between them. This chain's CDR3 is CSLQKQEQETQYF. CDR3 nucleotide sequence: TGCAGCCTACAAAAGCAAGAGCAAGAGACCCAGTACTTC.

Note on this clone: This CDR3 is also generated by other DNA sequences in the sample. The J gene is TRBJ2-3, the V gene TRBV5-1; D might be TRBD1 (5 bases). The germline V gene encodes CDR1 SGHRS and CDR2 YFSETQ. The CDR3 extends over 14 amino acids. The germline V and J ends were trimmed by 0 bases and 0 bases, with 5 bases remaining between them. This chain's CDR3 is CASSLGQSTDTQYF. The CDR3, as DNA: TGCGCCAGCAGCTTGGGACAGAGCACAGATACGCAGTATTTT.

This clone was counted once. This chain uses TRBV4-3 with TRBJ1-1, with 7 bases matching TRBD1. J gave up 3 bases and V 6 bases, and 7 bases lay outside the gene matches. The germline V gene has CDR1 LGHNA and CDR2 YSLEER. CDR3 size: 14 residues. The DNA for the CDR3 is TGCGCCAGCAGACGACAGGGACGGGACACTGAAGCTTTCTTT. Translation: CASRRQGRDTEAFF.

The chain couples TRBV5-1 to TRBJ2-3; a possible D gene is TRBD2 (7 bases). This CDR3 has 15 amino acids. Germline loops: CDR1 SGHRS, CDR2 YFSETQ. Trimming left V 1 base short and J 6 bases short, with 15 bases between. Written as DNA, the CDR3 is TGCGCCAGCAGCTTGTCGGGGGGCTTGTGGGATACGCAGTATTTT. This translates into CASSLSGGLWDTQYF.

The rearrangement links TRBV2 to TRBJ1-5, with 7 nucleotides matching TRBD1. There are 15 residues in the CDR3. After removal of 8 bases from V and 5 bases from J, the junction contained 12 bases not matched to a gene. Germline V CDR1 and CDR2: SNHLY, FYNNEI. The CDR3 nucleotides are TGTGCCAGCGAAGGGACAGAGAGTGGGTATCAGCCCCAGCATTTT. Its translation is CASEGTESGYQPQHF. Together with reference TRBV2 and TRBJ1-5, the CDR3 gives the full variable domain: EPEVTQTPSHQVTQMGQEVILRCVPISNHLYFYWYRQILGQKVEFLVSFYNNEISEKSEIFDDQFSVERPDGSNFTLKIRSTKLEDSAMYFCASEGTESGYQPQHFGDGTRLSIL.

V and J are TRBV13 and TRBJ2-1; D remains ambiguous. V was shortened by 3 bases and J by 5 bases, with 2 bases between the two germline ends. The CDR3 is 11 residues long. CDR1 PRHDT and CDR2 FYEKMQ come from the germline V gene (reference sequence). CDR3: CASSLNNEQFF. The CDR3 coding sequence is TGTGCCAGCAGCTTGAACAATGAGCAGTTCTTC.

The J gene is TRBJ2-2, the V gene TRBV6-5; D assignment may be TRBD1 or TRBD2 (5 bases each). Trimming left V 0 bases short and J 10 bases short, with 6 bases between. The CDR3 extends over 12 amino acids. Per the germline V gene, CDR1 is MNHEY and CDR2 is SVGAGI. CDR3 protein: CASSYSGTELFF. As DNA, the CDR3 is TGTGCCAGCAGTTACTCAGGGACGGAGCTGTTTTTT.

This sequence joins TRBV5-5 and TRBJ1-2; D might be TRBD1 (5 bases). The CDR3 loop spans 16 amino acids. Germline CDR1 reads SGHKS; CDR2 reads YYEKEE (reference sequence). V dropped 3 bases and J dropped 0 bases, with 15 bases sitting between them. Written as DNA, the CDR3 is TGTGCCAGCAGCTCCCCTGGGGCCGAGACTAACTATGGCTACACCTTC. Translated: CASSSPGAETNYGYTF.

V is TRBV5-1 and J is TRBJ2-3; TRBD1 aligns across 7 bases. From germline, CDR1 is SGHRS and CDR2 YFSETQ. The CDR3 length is 15 residues. V lost 0 bases, J lost 2 bases, and 3 bases stayed unmatched. The CDR3 nucleotides are TGCGCCAGCAGCTTGGAACAGGGGCCCACAGATACGCAGTATTTT. It yields the protein CASSLEQGPTDTQYF.

CDR3: CASSPASGQETQYF. CDR3 bases: TGCGCCAGCAGCCCCGCTAGCGGTCAAGAGACCCAGTACTTC. The V and J genes are TRBV5-1 and TRBJ2-5, with 7 bases that match TRBD2. Trimming removed 4 bases from V and 2 bases from J; junction bases left unmatched: 5. From germline, CDR1 is SGHRS and CDR2 YFSETQ. This CDR3 region has 14 residues. The whole variable domain, filled in from reference TRBV5-1 and TRBJ2-5, reads KAGVTQTPRYLIKTRGQQVTLSCSPISGHRSVSWYQQTPGQGLQFLFEYFSETQRNKGNFPGRFSGRQFSNSRSEMNVSTLELGDSALYLCASSPASGQETQYFGPGTRLLVL.

V and J are TRBV19 and TRBJ1-3; D perhaps matches TRBD1 (5 bases). Trimming removed 4 bases from V and 0 bases from J, with 13 bases in between. The CDR3 length is 16 residues. Germline loops: CDR1 LNHDA, CDR2 SQIVND (reference sequence). CDR3 region: CASSTPGTVSGNTIYF. CDR3 nucleotides: TGTGCCAGTAGTACGCCTGGGACCGTCTCTGGAAACACCATATATTTT.

The chain couples TRBV9 to TRBJ2-1; 7 nucleotides match TRBD1. This CDR3 is 17 amino acids long. The germline V gene encodes CDR1 SGDLS and CDR2 YYNGEE. J gave up 0 bases and V 2 bases, and 8 bases lay outside the gene matches. For the CDR3, the DNA is TGTGCCAGCAGCGTGCGAGGGGACAGCAGCTCCTACAATGAGCAGTTCTTC. Protein sequence: CASSVRGDSSSYNEQFF.

The rearrangement joins TRBV21-1 to TRBJ2-7; the D segment call TRBD2 is taken from the table without a DNA check. TRBV21-1 is recorded as a pseudogene. This CDR3 has 15 residues. The DNA for the CDR3 is TGTGCCAGCAGCTTAGGCGGGGAGGGCTCCTACGAGCAGTACGTC. It encodes CASSLGGEGSYEQYV.

J is TRBJ2-1 and V is TRBV15; perhaps TRBD1 as D (6 bases). The CDR3 spans 15 residues. From germline, CDR1 is LNHNV and CDR2 YYDKDF (reference sequence). Trimming shortened V by 5 bases and J by 7 bases, and 18 bases separated the two germline ends. Written as DNA, the CDR3 is TGTGCCACCAGCGAAACAGGGATGCTTCGGAATGAGCAGTTCTTC. Translation gives CATSETGMLRNEQFF.

The chain employs TRBV9 and TRBJ1-3; 8 nucleotides match TRBD1. V shed 0 bases and J 4 bases; nucleotides not matched to a gene: 15. This CDR3 region has 19 residues. The germline V gene has CDR1 SGDLS and CDR2 YYNGEE. CDR3 nucleotides: TGTGCCAGCAGCGTAGGACAACCGGGACAGGCGGCGGGAGGAAACACCATATATTTT. Amino acid sequence: CASSVGQPGQAAGGNTIYF. Filled out from reference TRBV9 and TRBJ1-3, the complete variable domain reads DSGVTQTPKHLITATGQRVTLRCSPRSGDLSVYWYQQSLDQGLQFLIQYYNGEERAKGNILERFSAQQFPDLHSELNLSSLELGDSALYFCASSVGQPGQAAGGNTIYFGEGSWLTVV.

The chain has TRBV11-2 and TRBJ1-4; TRBD1 matches 7 bases. The CDR3 extends over 16 amino acids. Unmatched junction bases numbered 4, after V lost 0 bases and J lost 3 bases. In germline, CDR1 is SGHAT, CDR2 FQNNGV. The CDR3 here is CASSLDLGTANEKLFF. The CDR3 region has the DNA TGTGCCAGCAGCTTAGATCTAGGGACAGCTAATGAAAAACTGTTTTTT.